This TCR beta chain was obtained from a study of CD8 T cells in Susac syndrome. TCR beta sequencing was performed on blood CD8+ and CD4+ T cells. Recently defined diagnostic criteria classed the Susac syndrome patients as definite or probable. TEMRA cells were enriched by FACS, while CD8+ and CD4+ T cells were obtained through a negative isolation that was performed magnetically. Reverse transcription of roughly 0.45 to 1 ug RNA was performed with random hexamers. Each CDR3 protein is one row after TCRdb ran MiXCR on the immunoSEQ multiplex PCR reads. The sample shows about 130,000 distinct CDR3 sequences, about 93% of them seen only once. Study-wide points: It was in TEMRA cells and active patients that Susac CD8+ clonal expansion peaked.

Concerning this clonotype itself: Its matching antigen is unknown.

The V end lost 5 bases, the J end lost 0 bases, and 11 bases lay between the germline ends. Germline CDR1 LNHNV, CDR2 YYDKDF (reference sequence). CDR3 length equals 14 residues. The sample comprised CD8+ T cells from PBMCs. The V call is TRBV15, the J call TRBJ2-7; no definite D call. The source of this sequence is a human donor with Susac syndrome. The CDR3: CATSFGLSSYEQYF. CDR3 in DNA: TGTGCCACCAGCTTTGGCCTAAGCTCCTACGAGCAGTACTTC.